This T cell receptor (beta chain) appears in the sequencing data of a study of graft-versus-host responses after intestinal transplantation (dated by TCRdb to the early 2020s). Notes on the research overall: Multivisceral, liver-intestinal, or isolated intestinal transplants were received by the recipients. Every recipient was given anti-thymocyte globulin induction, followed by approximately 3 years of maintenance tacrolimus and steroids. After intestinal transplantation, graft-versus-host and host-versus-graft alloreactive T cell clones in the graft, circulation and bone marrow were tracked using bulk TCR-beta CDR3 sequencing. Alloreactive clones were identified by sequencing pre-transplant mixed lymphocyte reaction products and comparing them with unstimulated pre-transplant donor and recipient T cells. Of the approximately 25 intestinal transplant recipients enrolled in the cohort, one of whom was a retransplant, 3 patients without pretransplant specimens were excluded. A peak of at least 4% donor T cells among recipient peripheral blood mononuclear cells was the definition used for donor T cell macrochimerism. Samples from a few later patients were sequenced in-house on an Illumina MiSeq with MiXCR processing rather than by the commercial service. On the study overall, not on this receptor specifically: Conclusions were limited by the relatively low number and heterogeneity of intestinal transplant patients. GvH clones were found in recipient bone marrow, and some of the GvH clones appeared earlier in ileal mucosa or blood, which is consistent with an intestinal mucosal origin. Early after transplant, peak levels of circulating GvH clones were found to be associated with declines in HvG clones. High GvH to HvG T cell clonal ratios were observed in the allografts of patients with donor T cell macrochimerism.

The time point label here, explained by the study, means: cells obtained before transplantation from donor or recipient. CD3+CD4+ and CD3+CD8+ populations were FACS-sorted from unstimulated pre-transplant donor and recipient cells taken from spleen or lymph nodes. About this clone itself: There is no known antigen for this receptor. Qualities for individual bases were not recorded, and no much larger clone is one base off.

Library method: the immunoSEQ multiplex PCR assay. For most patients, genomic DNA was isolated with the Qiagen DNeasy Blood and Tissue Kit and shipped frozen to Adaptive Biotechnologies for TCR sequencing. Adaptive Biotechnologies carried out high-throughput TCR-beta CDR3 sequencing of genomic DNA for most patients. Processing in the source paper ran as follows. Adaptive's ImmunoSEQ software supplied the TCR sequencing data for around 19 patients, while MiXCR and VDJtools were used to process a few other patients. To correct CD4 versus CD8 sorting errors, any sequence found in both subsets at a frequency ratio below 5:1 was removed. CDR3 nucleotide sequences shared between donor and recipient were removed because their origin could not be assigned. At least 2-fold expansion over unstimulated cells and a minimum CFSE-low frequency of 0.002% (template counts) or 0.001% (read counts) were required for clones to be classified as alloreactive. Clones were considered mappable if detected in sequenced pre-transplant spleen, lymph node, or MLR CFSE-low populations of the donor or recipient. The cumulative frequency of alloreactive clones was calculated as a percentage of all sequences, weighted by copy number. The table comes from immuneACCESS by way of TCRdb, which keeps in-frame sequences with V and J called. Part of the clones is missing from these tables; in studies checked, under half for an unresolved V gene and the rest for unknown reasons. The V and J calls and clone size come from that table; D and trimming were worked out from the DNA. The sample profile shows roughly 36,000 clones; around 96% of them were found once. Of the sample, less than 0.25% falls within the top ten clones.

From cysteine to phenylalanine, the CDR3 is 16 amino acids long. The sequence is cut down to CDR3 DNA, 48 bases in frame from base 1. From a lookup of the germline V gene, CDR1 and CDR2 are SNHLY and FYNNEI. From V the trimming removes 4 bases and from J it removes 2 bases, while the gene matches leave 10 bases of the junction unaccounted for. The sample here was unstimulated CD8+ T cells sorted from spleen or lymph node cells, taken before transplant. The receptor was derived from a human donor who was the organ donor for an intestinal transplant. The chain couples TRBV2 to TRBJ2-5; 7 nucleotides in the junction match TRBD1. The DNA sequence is TGTGCCAGCAGTGGGCGTCCAGGGGGATTTCAAGAGACCCAGTACTTC. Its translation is CASSGRPGGFQETQYF.